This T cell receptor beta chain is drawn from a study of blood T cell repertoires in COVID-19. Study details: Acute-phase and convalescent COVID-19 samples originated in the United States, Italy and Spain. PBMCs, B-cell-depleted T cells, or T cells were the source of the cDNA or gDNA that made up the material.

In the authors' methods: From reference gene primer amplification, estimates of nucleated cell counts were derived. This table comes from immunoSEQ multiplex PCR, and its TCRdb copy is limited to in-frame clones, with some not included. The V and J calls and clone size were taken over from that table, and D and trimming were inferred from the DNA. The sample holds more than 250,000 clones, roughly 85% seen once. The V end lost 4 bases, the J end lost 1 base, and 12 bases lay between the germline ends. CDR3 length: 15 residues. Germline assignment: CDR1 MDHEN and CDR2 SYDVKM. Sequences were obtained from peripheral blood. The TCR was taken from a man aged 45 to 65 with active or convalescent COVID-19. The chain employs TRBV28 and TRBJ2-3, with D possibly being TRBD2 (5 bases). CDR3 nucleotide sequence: TGTGCCAGCAGTTCTACTAGATCGGGCACAGATACGCAGTATTTT. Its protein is CASSSTRSGTDTQYF.